This T cell receptor (beta chain) was sequenced in a study of blood T cell repertoires in COVID-19. Study-level background: Donors in the United States, Italy and Spain gave samples during acute or convalescent COVID-19. PBMCs, B-cell-depleted T cells, or T cells were the source of the cDNA or gDNA that made up the material.

As originally analysed: The assay estimated nucleated cells by amplifying reference gene primers. The method was immunoSEQ multiplex PCR; TCRdb's version includes in-frame clones alone and lacks a portion of them. V, J and clone size were drawn from that table, and D and trimming were deduced from the DNA. There are around 71,000 clones in the sample; around 76% occur only once, and 25% to 30% lies in the top ten. There are 15 residues in the CDR3. V was clipped by 5 bases and J by 2 bases, with 15 bases between them. Germline loops: CDR1 LNHDA, CDR2 SQIVND (reference sequence). This sequence joins TRBV19 and TRBJ1-1, with a weak D call TRBD1 (6 bases). The TCR comes from an elderly woman with active or convalescent COVID-19. Source material: peripheral blood. CDR3 coding DNA: TGTGCCAGTAGTGTTAGACAGGCGGCCAACACTGAAGCTTTCTTT. Translating gives CASSVRQAANTEAFF.